This is a list of T cell receptor beta chains from one sample in a study of blood T cell repertoires in COVID-19. Generated by immunoSEQ multiplex PCR, the TCRdb table keeps only in-frame clones and is missing some. The table lists roughly 150,000 clones, around 80% of them singletons. Specimen: PBMCs or T cells enriched from blood (not recorded which). Source of these receptors: a man aged 65 to 85 who had been exposed to COVID-19. CDR3s include the opening cysteine and the closing phenylalanine or tryptophan. A D gene is named only where the DNA matches it firmly. Clone size is not always given. Where it is, it says once, few, many or a class for expanded clones.

V gene	clone size	J gene	D gene	CDR3 protein	CDR3 DNA
TRBV19	NA	TRBJ1-6	TRBD1	CASSIGTGSSYNSPLHF	TGTGCCAGTAGTATCGGGACAGGGAGCTCCTATAATTCACCCCTCCACTTT
TRBV27	NA	TRBJ2-3	TRBD1	CASSLSIIRGTGRPDTQYF	TGTGCCAGCAGTTTATCGATTATCCGCGGGACAGGGAGACCAGATACGCAGTATTTT
TRBV6-2/TRBV6-3	NA	TRBJ1-1	TRBD1	CASSFGTGKNEAFF	TGTGCCAGCAGTTTTGGGACAGGTAAAAATGAAGCTTTCTTT
TRBV10-1	NA	TRBJ2-1	TRBD2	CASSCPGGNVEEQFF	TGCGCCAGCAGCTGCCCGGGGGGGAACGTGGAGGAGCAGTTCTTC
TRBV11-2	once	TRBJ2-7	NA	CASSLKWTGTYEQYF	TGTGCCAGCAGCCTGAAGTGGACGGGAACCTACGAGCAGTACTTC
TRBV6-5	once	TRBJ2-7	NA	CASSYSTGSSYEQYF	TGTGCCAGCAGTTACTCGACTGGGTCCTCCTACGAGCAGTACTTC
TRBV6-1	NA	TRBJ1-5	NA	CASSEVQPQHF	TGTGCCAGCAGTGAAGTACAGCCCCAGCATTTT
TRBV9	NA	TRBJ1-6	NA	CASSVEDDNSPLHF	TGTGCCAGCAGCGTTGAGGATGATAATTCACCCCTCCACTTT
TRBV5-6	NA	TRBJ1-2	NA	CASSTPRAGANGYTF	TGTGCCAGCAGCACCCCCCGGGCAGGGGCAAATGGCTACACCTTC
TRBV9	NA	TRBJ2-1	NA	CASSATPGLGGGEQFF	TGTGCCAGCAGCGCAACACCGGGACTCGGGGGTGGAGAGCAGTTCTTC